A selection of T cell receptor beta chains follows, all from one sample in a study of regulatory T cells in long-lasting Graves disease. TCRdb fed the multiplex PCR reads into MiXCR, producing one record per CDR3 protein. The sample holds a few hundred thousand distinct CDR3 sequences, around a fifth seen once. The sequencing here drew on peripheral blood mononuclear cells (PBMCs), taken when the disease was refractory, from a patient treated with antithyroid drugs. The receptors come from a female donor with Graves disease. The CDR3 runs from the conserved cysteine through the conserved F or W. A D gene is named only where the DNA matches it firmly. For some rows the clone size is stated as once, few or many, or as a class when expanded; others skip it.

D gene	clone size	V gene	J gene	CDR3 DNA	CDR3 protein
TRBD1	few	TRBV30	TRBJ1-1	TGTGCCTGGAACCACGGACAGGGGAGGAACACTGAAGCTTTCTTT	CAWNHGQGRNTEAFF
.	many	TRBV5-8	TRBJ1-2	TGTGCCAGCAGCCCTACACAGAACTATGGCTACACCTTC	CASSPTQNYGYTF
.	.	TRBV6-1	TRBJ1-6	TGTGCCAGCCGCGATAGGGGCGATAATTCACCCCTCCACTTT	CASRDRGDNSPLHF
.	many	TRBV7-2	TRBJ2-5	TGTGCCAGCAGCTCGGTTACAGGACGACAAGAGACCCAGTACTTC	CASSSVTGRQETQYF
.	.	TRBV24-1	TRBJ2-5	TGTGCCACCAGTGTATCGGGGTGGCAGACCCAGTACTTC	CATSVSGWQTQYF
TRBD1	few	TRBV30	TRBJ2-7	TGTGCCTGGAGCAAACAGGGGAAGAACGAGCAGTACTTC	CAWSKQGKNEQYF
TRBD1	many	TRBV9	TRBJ2-7	TGTGCCAGCAGCGGCACAGGGGCGAGCTCCTACGAGCAGTACTTC	CASSGTGASSYEQYF
.	.	TRBV2	TRBJ2-6	TGTGCCAGCAGGGGGGTCCCTGGAGCCAACGTCCTGACTTTC	CASRGVPGANVLTF
TRBD1	.	TRBV28	TRBJ1-1	TGTGCCAGCAGTTCCCAGGGGGCCTTGGACACTGAAGCTTTCTTT	CASSSQGALDTEAFF
.	few	TRBV19	TRBJ1-1	TGTGCCACTCTCCTCACCCCAACGACAGCTTTGAACACTGAAGCTTTCTTT	CATLLTPTTALNTEAFF
.	many	TRBV28	TRBJ1-5	TGTGCCAGCACCCACGGGGGTCAGCCCCAGCATTTT	CASTHGGQPQHF
TRBD1	few	TRBV6-1	TRBJ1-5	TGTGCCAGCAGTCCCGGGACAGCCGGTGATCAGCCCCAGCATTTT	CASSPGTAGDQPQHF
TRBD1	few	TRBV20-1	TRBJ2-7	TGCAGTGCAAGATTCCACAGGGGGCTAAAGGACGAGCAGTACTTC	CSARFHRGLKDEQYF
.	.	TRBV3-1	TRBJ1-6	TGTGCCAGCAGCCAAGATGCCGTGGGGTTCCCCTCCTATAATTCACCCCTCCACTTT	CASSQDAVGFPSYNSPLHF
TRBD1	many	TRBV12-3/TRBV12-4	TRBJ1-5	TGTGCCAGCAGCGGGACAGGGGAAAGTCAGCCCCAGCATTTT	CASSGTGESQPQHF
.	.	TRBV20-1	TRBJ2-3	TGCAGTGCCCCCCGCGGCAGCACAGATACGCAGTATTTT	CSAPRGSTDTQYF
TRBD1	.	TRBV4-3	TRBJ1-2	TGCGCCAGCAGCCAAGGACAGGGGGCCAGCTATGGCTACACCTTC	CASSQGQGASYGYTF
.	few	TRBV20-1	TRBJ1-2	TGCAGTGTCGCCCGGGACGGTAACTATGGCTACACCTTC	CSVARDGNYGYTF
TRBD2	.	TRBV5-1	TRBJ2-4	TGCGCCAGCAGCTTGGAAACGGGAGGGATTGCCAAAAACATTCAGTACTTC	CASSLETGGIAKNIQYF
TRBD1	.	TRBV6-1	TRBJ2-7	TGTGCCAGCAGTACCCTAAGACAGGGGATTGCCTACGAGCAGTACTTC	CASSTLRQGIAYEQYF
TRBD2	few	TRBV20-1	TRBJ2-3	TGCAGTGCTAGAGGCGGGCTAGCGGACACAGATACGCAGTATTTT	CSARGGLADTDTQYF